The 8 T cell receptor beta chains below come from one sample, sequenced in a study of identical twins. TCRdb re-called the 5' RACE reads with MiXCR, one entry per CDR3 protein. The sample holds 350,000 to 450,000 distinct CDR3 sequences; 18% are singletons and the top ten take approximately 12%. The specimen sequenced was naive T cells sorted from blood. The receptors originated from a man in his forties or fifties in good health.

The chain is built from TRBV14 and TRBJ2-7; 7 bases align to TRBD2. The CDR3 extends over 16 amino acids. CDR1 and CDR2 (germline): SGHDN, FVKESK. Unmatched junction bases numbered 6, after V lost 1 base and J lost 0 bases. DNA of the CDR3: TGTGCCAGCAGCCAAGGGGCGTGGGGGGGCTCCTACGAGCAGTACTTC. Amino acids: CASSQGAWGGSYEQYF.

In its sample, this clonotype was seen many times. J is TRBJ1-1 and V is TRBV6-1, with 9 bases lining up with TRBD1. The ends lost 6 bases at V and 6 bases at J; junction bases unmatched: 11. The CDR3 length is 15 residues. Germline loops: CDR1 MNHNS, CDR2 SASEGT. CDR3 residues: CASRPGQGKRAEAFF. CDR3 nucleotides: TGTGCCAGCAGACCAGGACAGGGGAAAAGGGCTGAAGCTTTCTTT.

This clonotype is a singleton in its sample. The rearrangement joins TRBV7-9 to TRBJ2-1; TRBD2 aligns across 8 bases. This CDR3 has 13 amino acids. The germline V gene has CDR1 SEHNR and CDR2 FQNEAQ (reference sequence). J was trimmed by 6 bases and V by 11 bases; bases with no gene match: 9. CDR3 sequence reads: CAATGGRFNEQFF. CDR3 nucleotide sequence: TGTGCCGCGACGGGGGGGCGATTCAATGAGCAGTTCTTC.

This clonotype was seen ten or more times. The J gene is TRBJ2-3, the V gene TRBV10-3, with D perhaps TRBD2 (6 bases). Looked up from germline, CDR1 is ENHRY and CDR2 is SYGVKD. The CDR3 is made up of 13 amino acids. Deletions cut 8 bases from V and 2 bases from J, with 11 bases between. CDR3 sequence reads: CAILGLDTDTQYF. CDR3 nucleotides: TGTGCCATCTTGGGACTCGACACAGATACGCAGTATTTT.

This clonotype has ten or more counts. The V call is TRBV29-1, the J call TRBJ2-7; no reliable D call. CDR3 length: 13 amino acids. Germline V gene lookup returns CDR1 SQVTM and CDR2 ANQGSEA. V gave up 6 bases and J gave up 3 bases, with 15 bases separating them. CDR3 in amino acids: CSVHDTDHYEQYF. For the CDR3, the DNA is TGCAGCGTCCATGACACGGACCACTACGAGCAGTACTTC.

Here the CDR3 reads CASSPQRILGQGKTGELFF. As DNA, the CDR3 is TGTGCCAGCAGCCCGCAGCGTATTCTGGGACAGGGCAAAACCGGGGAGCTGTTTTTT. The V gene is TRBV11-1, the J gene TRBJ2-2, with 9 nucleotides matching TRBD1. This CDR3 contains 19 residues. Germline V CDR1 and CDR2: SGHAT, FQDESV (reference sequence). The V gene end was trimmed by 5 bases and the J gene end by 5 bases; junction bases not matched to a gene: 18.

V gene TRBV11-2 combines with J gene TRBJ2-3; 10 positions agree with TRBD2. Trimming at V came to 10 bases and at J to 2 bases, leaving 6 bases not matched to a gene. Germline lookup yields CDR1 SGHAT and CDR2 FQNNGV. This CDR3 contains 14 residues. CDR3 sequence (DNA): TGTGCCACTCTAGCGGGGGAGCTCACAGATACGCAGTATTTT. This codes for CATLAGELTDTQYF.

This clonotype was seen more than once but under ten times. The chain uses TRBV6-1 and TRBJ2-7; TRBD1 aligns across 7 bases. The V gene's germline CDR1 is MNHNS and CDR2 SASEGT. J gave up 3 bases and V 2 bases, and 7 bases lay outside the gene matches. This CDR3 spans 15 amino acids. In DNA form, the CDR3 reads TGTGCCAGCAGTGAAAGTCAGGGGGTCGTCTACGAGCAGTACTTC. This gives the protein CASSESQGVVYEQYF.